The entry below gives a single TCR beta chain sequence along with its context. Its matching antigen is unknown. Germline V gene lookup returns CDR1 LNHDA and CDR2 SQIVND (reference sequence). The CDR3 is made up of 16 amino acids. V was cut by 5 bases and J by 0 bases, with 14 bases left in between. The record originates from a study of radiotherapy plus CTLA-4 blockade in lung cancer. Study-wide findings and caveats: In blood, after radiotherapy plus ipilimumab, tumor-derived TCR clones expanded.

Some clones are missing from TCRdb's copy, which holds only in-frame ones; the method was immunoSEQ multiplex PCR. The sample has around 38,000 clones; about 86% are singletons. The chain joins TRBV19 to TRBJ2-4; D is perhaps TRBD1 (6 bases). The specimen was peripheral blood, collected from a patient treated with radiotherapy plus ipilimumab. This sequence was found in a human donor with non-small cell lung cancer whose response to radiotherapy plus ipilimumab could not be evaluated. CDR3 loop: CASSSAGALAKNIQYF. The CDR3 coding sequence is TGTGCCAGTAGTTCGGCAGGGGCCCTAGCCAAAAACATTCAGTACTTC.